This T cell receptor beta chain was documented in a study of T cell repertoires in cytomegalovirus infection. Study information: In public TCR beta signatures, there were indications of both CMV infection and matching HLA type. Study-wide results and limits: HLA-C-restricted CMV-specific TCR beta clonotypes prevailed in the ex vivo response. The cumulative frequency of public TCR beta families identified carriers of CMV plus the relevant HLA.

Germline V gene data show CDR1 as SGHTA and CDR2 as FQGTGA. With 4 bases removed from V and 5 bases from J, the gap between germline ends came to 11 bases. The CDR3 runs to 13 residues. MiXCR, applied by TCRdb to the reads, yields one record per CDR3 protein. Of 230,000 or so distinct CDR3 sequences listed, about a sixth are singletons. The sample holds a few counts of this clonotype. Antigen specificity is unknown. The chain joins TRBV7-3 to TRBJ2-5; D is ambiguous. The receptor was isolated from a human donor in good health (CMV status not recorded). Some clones in this sample may be carry-over from other donors' samples. The source material was CD8+ T cells from PBMCs. This chain's CDR3 is CASSSWRLETQYF. The DNA of the CDR3 is TGTGCCAGCAGCTCTTGGCGTTTGGAGACCCAGTACTTC.